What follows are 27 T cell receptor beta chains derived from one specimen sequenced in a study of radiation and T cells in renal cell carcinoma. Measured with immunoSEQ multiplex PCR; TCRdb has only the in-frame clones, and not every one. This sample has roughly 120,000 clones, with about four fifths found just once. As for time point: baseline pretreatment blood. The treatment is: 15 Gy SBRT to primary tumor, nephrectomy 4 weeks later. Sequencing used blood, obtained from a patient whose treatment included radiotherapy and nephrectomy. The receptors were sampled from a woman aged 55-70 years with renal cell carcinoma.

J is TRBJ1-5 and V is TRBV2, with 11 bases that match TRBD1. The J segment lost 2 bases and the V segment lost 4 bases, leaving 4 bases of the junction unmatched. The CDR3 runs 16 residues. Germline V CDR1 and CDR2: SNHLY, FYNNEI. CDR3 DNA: TGTGCCAGCAGTGGGACAGGGGGCTCCGGCAATCAGCCCCAGCATTTT. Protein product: CASSGTGGSGNQPQHF.

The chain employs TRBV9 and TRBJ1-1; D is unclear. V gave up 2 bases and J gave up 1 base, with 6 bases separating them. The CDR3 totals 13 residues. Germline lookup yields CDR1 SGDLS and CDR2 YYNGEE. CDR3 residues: CASSVTGNTEAFF. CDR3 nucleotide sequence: TGTGCCAGCAGCGTCACTGGGAACACTGAAGCTTTCTTT.

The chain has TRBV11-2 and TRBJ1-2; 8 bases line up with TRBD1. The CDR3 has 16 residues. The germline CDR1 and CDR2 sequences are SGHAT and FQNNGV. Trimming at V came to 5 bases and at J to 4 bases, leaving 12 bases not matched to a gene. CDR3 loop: CASSRPGTGSLYGYTF. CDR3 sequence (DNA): TGTGCCAGCAGCAGACCCGGGACAGGCAGCCTCTATGGCTACACCTTC.

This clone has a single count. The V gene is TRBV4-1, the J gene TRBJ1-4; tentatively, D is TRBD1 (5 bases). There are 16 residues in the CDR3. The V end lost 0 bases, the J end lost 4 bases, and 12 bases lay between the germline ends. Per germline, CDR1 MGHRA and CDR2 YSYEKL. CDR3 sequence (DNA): TGCGCCAGCAGCCAAGACTTACGTAGGGGTAATGAAAAACTGTTTTTT. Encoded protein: CASSQDLRRGNEKLFF.

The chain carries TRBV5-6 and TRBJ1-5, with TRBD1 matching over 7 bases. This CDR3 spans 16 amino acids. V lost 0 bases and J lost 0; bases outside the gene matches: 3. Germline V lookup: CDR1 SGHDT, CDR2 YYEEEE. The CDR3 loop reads CASSLGTGYSNQPQHF. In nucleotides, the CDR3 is TGTGCCAGCAGCTTGGGGACAGGATATAGCAATCAGCCCCAGCATTTT.

The CDR3 here is CASSPSRRTEAFF. The CDR3 DNA reads TGTGCCAGCAGCCCCTCCAGGCGGACTGAAGCTTTCTTT. The rearrangement links TRBV14 to TRBJ1-1; D is ambiguous. The CDR3 contains 13 residues. The V gene's germline CDR1 is SGHDN and CDR2 FVKESK. Trimming cost V 4 bases and J 5 bases, with 11 bases left between them.

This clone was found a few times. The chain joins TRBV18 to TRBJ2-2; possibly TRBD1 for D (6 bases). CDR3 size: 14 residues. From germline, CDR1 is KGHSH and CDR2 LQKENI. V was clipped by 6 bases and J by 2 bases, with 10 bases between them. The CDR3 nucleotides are TGTGCCAGCTCCTGGGACACTAACACCGGGGAGCTGTTTTTT. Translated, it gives CASSWDTNTGELFF.

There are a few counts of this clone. The CDR3 loop reads CASSPQMNTEAFF. The CDR3 bases are TGTGCCAGCAGTCCTCAGATGAACACTGAAGCTTTCTTT. This rearrangement joins TRBV7-9 to TRBJ1-1; D not resolved. The CDR3 spans 13 residues. CDR1 and CDR2 from the germline V gene are SEHNR and FQNEAQ (reference sequence). V lost 6 bases to trimming and J lost 0 bases, with 8 bases between them.

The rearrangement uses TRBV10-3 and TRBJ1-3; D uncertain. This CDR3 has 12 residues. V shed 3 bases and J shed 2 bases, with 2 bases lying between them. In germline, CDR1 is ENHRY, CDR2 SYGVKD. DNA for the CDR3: TGTGCCATCAGTGAAACTGGAAACACCATATATTTT. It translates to CAISETGNTIYF.

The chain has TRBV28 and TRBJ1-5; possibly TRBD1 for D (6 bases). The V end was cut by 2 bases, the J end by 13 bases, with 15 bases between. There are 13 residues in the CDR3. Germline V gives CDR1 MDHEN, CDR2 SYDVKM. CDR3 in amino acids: CASSLVMTGAQHF. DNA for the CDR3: TGTGCCAGCAGTTTAGTTATGACAGGCGCTCAGCATTTT.

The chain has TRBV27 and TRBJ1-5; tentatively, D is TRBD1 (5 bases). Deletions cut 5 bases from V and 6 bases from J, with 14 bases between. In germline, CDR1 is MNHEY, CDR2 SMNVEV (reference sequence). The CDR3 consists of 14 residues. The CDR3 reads CASSAARVGQPQHF. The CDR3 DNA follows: TGTGCCAGCAGTGCGGCCAGGGTGGGTCAGCCCCAGCATTTT.

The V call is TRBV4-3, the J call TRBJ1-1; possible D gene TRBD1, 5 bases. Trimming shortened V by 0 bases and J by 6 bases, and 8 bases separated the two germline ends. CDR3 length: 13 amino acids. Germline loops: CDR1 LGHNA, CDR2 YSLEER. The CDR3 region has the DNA TGCGCCAGCAGCCAAGACCGCAGGGCTGAAGCTTTCTTT. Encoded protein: CASSQDRRAEAFF.

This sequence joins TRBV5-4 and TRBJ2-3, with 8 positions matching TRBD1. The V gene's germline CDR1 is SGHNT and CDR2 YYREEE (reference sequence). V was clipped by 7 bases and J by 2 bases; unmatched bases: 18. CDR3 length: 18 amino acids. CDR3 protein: CASASGQGFSSSTDTQYF. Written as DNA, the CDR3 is TGTGCCAGCGCCTCAGGACAGGGTTTCTCCTCGTCCACAGATACGCAGTATTTT.

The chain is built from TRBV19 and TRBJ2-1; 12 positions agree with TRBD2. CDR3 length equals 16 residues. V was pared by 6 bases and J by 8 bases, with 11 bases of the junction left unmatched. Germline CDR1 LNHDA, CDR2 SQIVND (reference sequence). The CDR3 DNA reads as TGTGCCAGTAGCGAACTAGCGGGAGGCCTTAGGGATGAGCAGTTCTTC. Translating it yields CASSELAGGLRDEQFF.

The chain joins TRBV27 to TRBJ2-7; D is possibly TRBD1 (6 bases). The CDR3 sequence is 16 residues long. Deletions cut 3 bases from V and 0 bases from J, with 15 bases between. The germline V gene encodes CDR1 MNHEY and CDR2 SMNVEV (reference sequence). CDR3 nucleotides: TGTGCCAGCAGTTTCGTTACAGGGACCCCCTCCTACGAGCAGTACTTC. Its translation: CASSFVTGTPSYEQYF.

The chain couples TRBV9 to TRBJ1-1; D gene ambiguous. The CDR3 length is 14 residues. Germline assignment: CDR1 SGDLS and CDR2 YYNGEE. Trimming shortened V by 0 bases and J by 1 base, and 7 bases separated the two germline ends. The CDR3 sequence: CASSVGTGNTEAFF. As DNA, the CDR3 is TGTGCCAGCAGCGTAGGAACGGGGAACACTGAAGCTTTCTTT.

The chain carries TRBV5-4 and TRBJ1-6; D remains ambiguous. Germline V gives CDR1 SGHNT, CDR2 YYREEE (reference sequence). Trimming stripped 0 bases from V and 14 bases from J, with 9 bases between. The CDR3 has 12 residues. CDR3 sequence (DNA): TGTGCCAGCAGCTTGGACCAAGGCACCCTCCACTTT. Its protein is CASSLDQGTLHF.

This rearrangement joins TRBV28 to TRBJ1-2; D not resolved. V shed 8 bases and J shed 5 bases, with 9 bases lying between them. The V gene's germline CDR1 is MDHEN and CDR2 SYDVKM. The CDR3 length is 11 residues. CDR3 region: CASGSLYGYTF. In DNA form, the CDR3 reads TGTGCCAGCGGGAGTCTGTATGGCTACACCTTC.

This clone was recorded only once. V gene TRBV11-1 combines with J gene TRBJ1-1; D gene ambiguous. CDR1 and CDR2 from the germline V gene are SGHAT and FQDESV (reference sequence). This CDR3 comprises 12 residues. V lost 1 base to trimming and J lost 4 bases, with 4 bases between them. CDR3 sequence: CASSLDRTEAFF. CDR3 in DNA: TGTGCCAGCAGCTTAGACCGCACTGAAGCTTTCTTT.

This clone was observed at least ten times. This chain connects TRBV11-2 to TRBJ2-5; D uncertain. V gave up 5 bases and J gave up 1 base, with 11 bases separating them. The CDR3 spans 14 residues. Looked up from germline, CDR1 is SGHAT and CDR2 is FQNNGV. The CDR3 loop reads CASSHRRAQETQYF. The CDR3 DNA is TGTGCCAGCAGCCACCGACGGGCCCAAGAGACCCAGTACTTC.

Here the CDR3 DNA reads TGTGCCAGCAGTTTATCAGGGGGCGATGGCTACACCTTC. This encodes CASSLSGGDGYTF. The chain joins TRBV28 to TRBJ1-2, with 8 bases identical to TRBD1. The length of the CDR3 is 13 residues. Losses at the gene ends were 1 base for V and 6 bases for J; bases not matched to a gene: 1. The V gene's germline CDR1 is MDHEN and CDR2 SYDVKM.

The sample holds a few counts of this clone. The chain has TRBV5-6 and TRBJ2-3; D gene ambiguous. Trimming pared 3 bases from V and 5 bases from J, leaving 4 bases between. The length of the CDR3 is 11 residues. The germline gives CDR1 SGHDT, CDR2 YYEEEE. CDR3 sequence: CASSWGDTQYF. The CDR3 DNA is TGTGCCAGCAGCTGGGGAGATACGCAGTATTTT. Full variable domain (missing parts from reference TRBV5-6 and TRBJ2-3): DAGVTQSPTHLIKTRGQQVTLRCSPKSGHDTVSWYQQALGQGPQFIFQYYEEEERQRGNFPDRFSGHQFPNYSSELNVNALLLGDSALYLCASSWGDTQYFGPGTRLTVL.

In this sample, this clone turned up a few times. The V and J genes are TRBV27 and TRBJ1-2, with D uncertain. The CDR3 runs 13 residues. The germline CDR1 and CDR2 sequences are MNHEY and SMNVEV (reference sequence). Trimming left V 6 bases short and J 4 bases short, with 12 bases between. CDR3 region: CASRGSATYGYTF. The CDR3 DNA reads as TGTGCCAGCAGGGGTTCAGCCACCTATGGCTACACCTTC.

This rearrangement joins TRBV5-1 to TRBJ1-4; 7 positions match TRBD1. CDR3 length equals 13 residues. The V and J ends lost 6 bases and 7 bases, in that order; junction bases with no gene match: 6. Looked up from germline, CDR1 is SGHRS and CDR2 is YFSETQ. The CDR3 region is CASNQGGSEKLFF. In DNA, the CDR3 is TGCGCCAGCAACCAGGGGGGTAGTGAAAAACTGTTTTTT.

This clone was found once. Here the CDR3 DNA reads TGTGCCAGCTCACTCAGGACAGAGCACTATGGCTACACCTTC. Translation gives CASSLRTEHYGYTF. The V and J genes are TRBV18 and TRBJ1-2; maybe TRBD1 (6 bases). With 4 bases removed from V and 3 bases from J, the gap between germline ends came to 12 bases. Germline V CDR1 and CDR2: KGHSH, LQKENI. The CDR3 totals 14 residues.

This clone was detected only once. The CDR3 bases are TGCGCCGGATGCCCGGCAGCGCAGAATGAGCAGTTCTTC. This encodes CAGCPAAQNEQFF. This chain links TRBV23-1 with TRBJ2-1; D call uncertain. TRBV23-1 carries the ORF label, with uncertain function. The CDR3 totals 13 residues. The ends were cut back, 11 bases at V and 7 bases at J, with 18 bases in the middle.

The CDR3 sequence is CASRIPGQASNQPQHF. The DNA for the CDR3 is TGTGCCAGCAGGATACCGGGACAGGCGAGCAATCAGCCCCAGCATTTT. This sequence joins TRBV28 and TRBJ1-5, with 8 bases fitting TRBD1. CDR3 length equals 16 residues. Looked up from germline, CDR1 is MDHEN and CDR2 is SYDVKM. The ends lost 6 bases at V and 1 base at J; junction bases unmatched: 8.